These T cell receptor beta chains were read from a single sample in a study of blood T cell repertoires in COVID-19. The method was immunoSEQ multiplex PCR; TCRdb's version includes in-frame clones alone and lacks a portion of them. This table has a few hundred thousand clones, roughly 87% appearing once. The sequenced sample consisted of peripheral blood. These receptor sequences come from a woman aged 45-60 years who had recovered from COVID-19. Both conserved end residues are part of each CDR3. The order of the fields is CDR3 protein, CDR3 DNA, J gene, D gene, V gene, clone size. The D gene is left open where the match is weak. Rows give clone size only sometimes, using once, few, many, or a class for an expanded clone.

CDR3 protein: CASSGNRGGTGELFF
CDR3 DNA: TGTGCCAGCAGCGGTAACAGGGGCGGCACCGGGGAGCTGTTTTTT
J gene: TRBJ2-2
D gene: TRBD1
V gene: TRBV5-4
clone size: NA

CDR3 protein: CATPRGDSSYEQYF
CDR3 DNA: TGTGCCACCCCCCGAGGGGACAGCTCCTACGAGCAGTACTTC
J gene: TRBJ2-7
D gene: TRBD1
V gene: TRBV2
clone size: NA

CDR3 protein: CASSEGQGGLGYTF
CDR3 DNA: TGCGCCAGCAGCGAGGGACAGGGCGGACTTGGCTACACCTTC
J gene: TRBJ1-2
D gene: TRBD1
V gene: TRBV5-1
clone size: few

CDR3 protein: CASSPDLTGRPGNTIYF
CDR3 DNA: TGTGCCAGCAGTCCCGACTTGACAGGGAGGCCTGGAAACACCATATATTTT
J gene: TRBJ1-3
D gene: TRBD1
V gene: TRBV6-2/TRBV6-3
clone size: NA

CDR3 protein: CASNVDRGRGEKLFF
CDR3 DNA: TGCGCCAGCAACGTGGACAGGGGGCGAGGTGAAAAACTGTTTTTT
J gene: TRBJ1-4
D gene: TRBD1
V gene: TRBV5-1
clone size: NA

CDR3 protein: CASSREHSGNTIYF
CDR3 DNA: TGCGCCAGCAGCCGCGAGCACTCTGGAAACACCATATATTTT
J gene: TRBJ1-3
D gene: NA
V gene: TRBV4-1
clone size: NA

CDR3 protein: CAWSSHRGSNQPQHF
CDR3 DNA: TGTGCCTGGAGCTCTCACAGGGGTAGCAATCAGCCCCAGCATTTT
J gene: TRBJ1-5
D gene: TRBD1
V gene: TRBV30
clone size: NA

CDR3 protein: CASSQGGGQGYEQYF
CDR3 DNA: TGCGCCAGCAGCCAAGGCGGTGGACAGGGCTACGAGCAGTACTTC
J gene: TRBJ2-7
D gene: TRBD1
V gene: TRBV4-3
clone size: NA

CDR3 protein: CASSPRQGVRKNIQYF
CDR3 DNA: TGTGCCAGCAGCCCAAGACAGGGGGTTAGAAAAAACATTCAGTACTTC
J gene: TRBJ2-4
D gene: TRBD1
V gene: TRBV7-2
clone size: NA

CDR3 protein: CASSPWTASNTEAFF
CDR3 DNA: TGTGCCAGTAGTCCTTGGACAGCCTCGAACACTGAAGCTTTCTTT
J gene: TRBJ1-1
D gene: NA
V gene: TRBV19
clone size: NA

CDR3 protein: CASSLDSLSSYEQYF
CDR3 DNA: TGTGCCAGCAGCTTGGACAGCCTTAGCTCCTACGAGCAGTACTTC
J gene: TRBJ2-7
D gene: NA
V gene: TRBV5-4
clone size: NA